This T cell receptor beta chain was found in a study of blood T cell repertoires in COVID-19 (dated by TCRdb to 2019 to 2021). For the study in its entirety: The collaborator samples originated in the United States, Italy and Spain and spanned the acute and convalescent phases of COVID-19. Sample metadata almost always included a de-identified subject ID, COVID-19 status, age in years and sex. The repertoires were made available in a free public database intended to serve as a resource for research on the immune response to SARS-CoV-2. Where available, HLA class I and class II types were obtained from metadata supplied by the sample provider rather than from assay-based typing. The samples were drawn from the first 160 participants of the ongoing ImmuneRACE study and from over a thousand subjects provided by 6 global collaborators. The material from the prospective study consisted of cDNA or gDNA derived from T cells, B-cell-depleted T cells, or PBMCs. Subjects who had been exposed to COVID-19, were actively infected with it, or had recovered from it provided the deeply sampled blood TCRbeta repertoires that made up the dataset.

Concerning this clone: There is no known antigen for this receptor. No much larger clone is present one base from it, and per-base qualities are unavailable. Other DNA sequences in this specimen translate into the identical CDR3.

The full study reports these points: The amount of clinical and demographic metadata varied by source and participant and was provided uncurated.

TCRbeta CDR3 regions were amplified from genomic DNA using the immunoSEQ Assay, a bias-controlled multiplex PCR. Processing in the source paper ran as follows. Within the assay, amplification of reference gene primers was used to estimate how many nucleated cells each sample contained. To quantify the absolute abundance of each unique TCRbeta CDR3 rearrangement, sequence reads were collapsed and filtered. For each sample, productive Simpson clonality was calculated by taking the square root of Simpson's diversity index across productive rearrangements. TCRdb retrieved this table from immuneACCESS and kept in-frame rearrangements only. Not all clones are present; in checked studies, unresolved V genes account for under half, and no reason is known for the remainder. V and J calls and clone size are copied from that table; D and trimming were computed from the DNA. The sample data list hundreds of thousands of clones, and 85% of these were observed just once. The ten largest clones take up around a sixth of the sample.

CDR1 is given as LNHNV and CDR2 as YYDKDF, both from the germline V gene (reference sequence). The junction shows trimming of 0 bases on V and 4 bases on J, plus 4 bases between the germline ends. The CDR3 covers 13 residues, taking in both the cysteine and the phenylalanine. This entry keeps only the CDR3 DNA: 39 bases, framed from base 1. In the prospective study, participants were 18 to 89 years old, resided in approximately 25 geographic areas of the United States, and were enrolled through a virtual design. Cohort assignment in the prospective study relied on participant-reported clinical history from a screening survey and a study questionnaire. ImmuneRACE Cohort 3 recovered participants were defined by two consecutive negative NP/OP PCR tests, healthcare professional clearance, or symptom resolution. In the prospective study, mobile phlebotomists collected whole blood, serum and a nasopharyngeal or oropharyngeal swab from each participant. Participants in the prospective study had the option to provide additional blood draws and questionnaires over a 2-month period. Before DNA extraction, prospective study blood samples were shipped either frozen or at room temperature.

The clonotype originates from a middle-aged man who had recovered from COVID-19. This sequence uses TRBV15 and TRBJ1-5; too little of a D gene remains to name it. Sequenced sample: PBMCs or T cells enriched from blood (not recorded which). The CDR3 protein: CATSRDGNQPQHF. The DNA sequence is given as TGTGCCACCAGCAGAGACGGTAATCAGCCCCAGCATTTT.